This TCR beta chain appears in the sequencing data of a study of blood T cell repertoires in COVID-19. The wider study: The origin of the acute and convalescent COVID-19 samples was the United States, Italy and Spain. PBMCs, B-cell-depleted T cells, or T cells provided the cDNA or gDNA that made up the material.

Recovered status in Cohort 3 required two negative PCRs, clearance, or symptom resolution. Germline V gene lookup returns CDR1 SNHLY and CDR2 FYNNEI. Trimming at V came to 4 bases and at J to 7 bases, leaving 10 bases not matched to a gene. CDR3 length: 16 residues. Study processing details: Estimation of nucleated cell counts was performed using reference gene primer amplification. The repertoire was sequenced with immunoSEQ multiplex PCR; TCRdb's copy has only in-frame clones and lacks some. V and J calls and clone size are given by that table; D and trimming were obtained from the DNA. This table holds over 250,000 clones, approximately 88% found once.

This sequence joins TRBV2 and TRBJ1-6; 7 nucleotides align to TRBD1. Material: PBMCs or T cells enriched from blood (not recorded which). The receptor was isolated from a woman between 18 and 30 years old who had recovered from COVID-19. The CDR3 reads CASSARLGTANSPLHF. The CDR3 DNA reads TGTGCCAGCAGTGCGAGGTTAGGGACAGCCAATTCACCCCTCCACTTT.